Listed here are 3 T cell receptor beta chains from one sample, sequenced in a study of human T cells and chemical hapten exposure. The time point was: patch test 2, 6 weeks after DPC sensitization. Described treatment: therapeutic diphenylcyclopropenone sensitization with weekly scalp DPC. MiXCR was run by TCRdb on the RACE reads, yielding one entry per CDR3 protein. This repertoire shows about 100,000 distinct CDR3 sequences, about an eighth found once; its top ten account for roughly 3.1%. The source material was whole blood, sampled in connection with sensitization to the hapten diphenylcyclopropenone (DPC). The origin of the receptors is a woman in her forties with alopecia areata. Some clones in this sample may be carry-over from other donors' samples.

This chain connects TRBV5-8 to TRBJ2-7; D possibly matches TRBD1 or TRBD2 (5 bases each). The CDR3 covers 15 residues. V shed 4 bases and J shed 5 bases, with 19 bases lying between them. Germline assignment: CDR1 SGHTS and CDR2 YDEGEE. Here the CDR3 DNA reads TGTGCCAGCAGCCGAGGGACGGGGAATGTAAACGAGCAGTACTTC. This encodes CASSRGTGNVNEQYF.

V gene TRBV6-1 combines with J gene TRBJ2-7; maybe TRBD2 (6 bases). Germline V gene data show CDR1 as MNHNS and CDR2 as SASEGT. The CDR3 totals 14 residues. The V gene lost 4 bases and the J gene lost 2 bases, with 12 bases spanning the gap. The CDR3 DNA is TGTGCCAGCAGTGGAAAAGGAGGGGCCTACGAGCAGTACTTC. Encoded protein: CASSGKGGAYEQYF.

Ten or more counts support this clonotype. The chain combines TRBV6-4 with TRBJ2-1; 10 nucleotides line up with TRBD2. V trimming: 2 bases; J trimming: 7 bases; junction bases outside the gene matches: 5. Germline V lookup: CDR1 MRHNA, CDR2 SNTAGT. The CDR3 runs to 15 residues. The CDR3 reads CASSDGAGGPNEQFF. The CDR3 DNA reads TGTGCCAGCAGTGACGGAGCGGGAGGGCCGAATGAGCAGTTCTTC.